This T cell receptor beta chain was documented in a study of patients and donors after allogeneic stem cell transplantation. There are many counts of this clonotype. A single record per CDR3 protein comes from TCRdb applying MiXCR to the RT-PCR reads. The sample contains approximately 410,000 distinct CDR3 sequences, about a sixth of which appear only once. The CDR3 contains 15 residues. The junction had 8 bases not matched to a gene; V was cut back by 3 bases and J by 7 bases. Germline V gives CDR1 LGHNA, CDR2 YSLEER. This receptor was taken from a human donor who was either an allogeneic HSCT recipient or a stem cell or donor lymphocyte infusion donor (not recorded which). It is not recorded whose cells these are; they may come from a transplant donor. The sample consisted of blood, either unsorted or a sorted T cell fraction (not recorded which). The V gene is TRBV4-3, the J gene TRBJ2-7; 11 positions match TRBD2. CDR3 residues: CASSQLGGTSGEQYF. Written as DNA, the CDR3 is TGCGCCAGCAGCCAGTTGGGGGGGACTAGCGGAGAGCAGTACTTC.